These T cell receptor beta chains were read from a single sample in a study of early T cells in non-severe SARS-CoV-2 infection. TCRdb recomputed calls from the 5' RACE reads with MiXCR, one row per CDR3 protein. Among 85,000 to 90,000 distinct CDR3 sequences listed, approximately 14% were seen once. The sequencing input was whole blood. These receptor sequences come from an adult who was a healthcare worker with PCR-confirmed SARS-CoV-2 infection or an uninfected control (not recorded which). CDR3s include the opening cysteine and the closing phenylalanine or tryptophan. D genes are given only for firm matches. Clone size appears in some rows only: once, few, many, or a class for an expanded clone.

TGCGCCAGCACCACAGGGGCCGGGGAGCTGTTTTTT	CASTTGAGELFF	TRBD1	many	TRBV5-1	TRBJ2-2
TGTGCCAGCAGCCCCATGCGGCCCTTTAATGAAAAACTGTTTTTT	CASSPMRPFNEKLFF	-	-	TRBV7-2	TRBJ1-4
TGTGCCAGCAGTTTTAACCCAGGGGGCGTGAATTCACCCCTCCACTTT	CASSFNPGGVNSPLHF	TRBD1	few	TRBV6-6	TRBJ1-6
TGCGCCAGCAGCTTGGAACTAGCGGGAGCGGGGAATGAGCAGTTCTTC	CASSLELAGAGNEQFF	TRBD2	few	TRBV5-1	TRBJ2-1
TGTGCCAGCAGTTTCTCCTTTGCTGATACGCAGTATTTT	CASSFSFADTQYF	-	many	TRBV27	TRBJ2-3
TGTGCCAGCAGTAAGGACAGGGGACGGGGGAACACTGAAGCTTTCTTT	CASSKDRGRGNTEAFF	TRBD1	few	TRBV6-5	TRBJ1-1
TGTGCCAGTAGTATAGGTATAGGGCCTGAAGCTTTCTTT	CASSIGIGPEAFF	-	few	TRBV19	TRBJ1-1
TGCAGCCCCGCGGGGCCTAGCGGGAGGGGTGAGCAGTTCTTC	CSPAGPSGRGEQFF	TRBD2	-	TRBV29-1	TRBJ2-1
TGTGCCAGCAGTGACCCTGGCTTCCCTACCTACGAGCAGTACTTC	CASSDPGFPTYEQYF	-	many	TRBV2	TRBJ2-7
TGTGCCAGCAGTTGGACTAGCGGGGCGGACTACGAGCAGTACTTC	CASSWTSGADYEQYF	TRBD2	-	TRBV28	TRBJ2-7
TGTGCCAGCAGTTGGACAGGGGGCAATCAGCCCCAGCATTTT	CASSWTGGNQPQHF	TRBD1	few	TRBV27	TRBJ1-5
TGTGCCAGCAGCCCCGGGCCACTCTACGAGCAGTACTTC	CASSPGPLYEQYF	-	many	TRBV3-1	TRBJ2-7
TGCAGTGCTAGAGATCGGGGCCGATACACTGAAGCTTTCTTT	CSARDRGRYTEAFF	-	few	TRBV20-1	TRBJ1-1
TGCAGCGTTGTACAGGTTAACTATGGCTACACCTTC	CSVVQVNYGYTF	-	-	TRBV29-1	TRBJ1-2
TGTGCCAGCAGCCAACAGAGAAGCCGGGAGCTGTTTTTT	CASSQQRSRELFF	-	few	TRBV4-2	TRBJ2-2
TGTGCCAGCAGCTTGAATAGCGGGAGTTTTACTTCAGCCAAAAACATTCAGTACTTC	CASSLNSGSFTSAKNIQYF	TRBD2	few	TRBV7-9	TRBJ2-4
TGCGCCAGCAGCTTGGCAGGGGATGGCTACACCTTC	CASSLAGDGYTF	-	few	TRBV5-1	TRBJ1-2
TGTGCCATCAGTGAGTCTCCAGTCCCCCAAGGCTATGGCTACACCTTC	CAISESPVPQGYGYTF	-	-	TRBV10-3	TRBJ1-2
TGTGCCAGCACCCCCGGGCGGTCCAGGGAGGGTGAGCAGTTCTTC	CASTPGRSREGEQFF	TRBD2	few	TRBV6-1	TRBJ2-1
TGTGCCACCAGGAAGACAGTAAGGAGCAATCAGCCCCAGCATTTT	CATRKTVRSNQPQHF	-	few	TRBV2	TRBJ1-5
TGTGCCAGCAGTTACGTTAGGAACGGGAGGAATGAGCAGTTCTTC	CASSYVRNGRNEQFF	TRBD2	medium-sized	TRBV6-5	TRBJ2-1
TGTGCCAGCAGCCATCCCGGGACAACGAACACCGGGGAGCTGTTTTTT	CASSHPGTTNTGELFF	-	-	TRBV7-2	TRBJ2-2
TGTGCCAGCATGAGGGGTACCGGGGAGCTGTTTTTT	CASMRGTGELFF	-	few	TRBV28	TRBJ2-2
TGTGCCAGCAAAAACGCAGGGAGCTCCTACAATGAGCAGTTCTTC	CASKNAGSSYNEQFF	-	-	TRBV6-2/TRBV6-3	TRBJ2-1
TGTGCCAGCAGCTTAGGGGCAGGGTGGGGCACTGAAGCTTTCTTT	CASSLGAGWGTEAFF	-	many	TRBV7-9	TRBJ1-1
TGCAGTGCGGCTACGGACGGGGGTCGGTACACTGAAGCTTTCTTT	CSAATDGGRYTEAFF	-	many	TRBV20-1	TRBJ1-1
TGCGCCAGCAGCCAATGGGGCGGCGGGAACACTGAAGCTTTCTTT	CASSQWGGGNTEAFF	-	-	TRBV4-1	TRBJ1-1
TGTGCCAGCAGCTTATACCGTAGCAATCAGCCCCAGCATTTT	CASSLYRSNQPQHF	-	few	TRBV7-4	TRBJ1-5
TGTGCCAGCAGCCCCAAATGGGGTCAGCCCCAGCATTTT	CASSPKWGQPQHF	-	few	TRBV7-2	TRBJ1-5
TGTGCCAGCAGTTACATCGGGAAGGAGACCCAGTACTTC	CASSYIGKETQYF	-	many	TRBV6-5	TRBJ2-5
TGTGCCAGCAGCTTAGCCTCGGTAACCACCGGGGAGCTGTTTTTT	CASSLASVTTGELFF	-	-	TRBV11-2	TRBJ2-2
TGCAGTACACATCGGGACAGCAATCAGCCCCAGCATTTT	CSTHRDSNQPQHF	-	many	TRBV20-1	TRBJ1-5
TGCGCCAGCCTCCCTGTGGGGACAGGGGACAATGAGCAGTTCTTC	CASLPVGTGDNEQFF	TRBD1	-	TRBV4-1	TRBJ2-1
TGTGCCAGCACCGCGACAGGGGGATCTAACGAGCAGTACTTC	CASTATGGSNEQYF	TRBD1	few	TRBV12-3/TRBV12-4	TRBJ2-7
TGTGCCAGCTCGGGGACAGAAAACTATGGCTACACCTTC	CASSGTENYGYTF	TRBD1	many	TRBV6-1	TRBJ1-2
TGTGCCAGCAGCTTCCCCCGGGGCGGCCAGAACACTGAAGCTTTCTTT	CASSFPRGGQNTEAFF	-	few	TRBV7-9	TRBJ1-1
TGTGCCATCAGTAGCGACAGGGAAGCCTACGAGCAGTACTTC	CAISSDREAYEQYF	TRBD1	many	TRBV10-3	TRBJ2-7
TGCGCCAGCAGCAGGACAGGGGGCTCCTACGAGCAGTACTTC	CASSRTGGSYEQYF	TRBD1	few	TRBV5-1	TRBJ2-7
TGTGCCAGCAGCCGGGCTAGCGGGGGAAGCACAGATACGCAGTATTTT	CASSRASGGSTDTQYF	TRBD2	many	TRBV11-2	TRBJ2-3
TGCGCCAGCAGCTTGGACGGAACTAGCACAGATACGCAGTATTTT	CASSLDGTSTDTQYF	-	-	TRBV5-1	TRBJ2-3
TGTGCCAGCAGCGCCAGGGGATATAGCAATCAGCCCCAGCATTTT	CASSARGYSNQPQHF	-	-	TRBV9	TRBJ1-5